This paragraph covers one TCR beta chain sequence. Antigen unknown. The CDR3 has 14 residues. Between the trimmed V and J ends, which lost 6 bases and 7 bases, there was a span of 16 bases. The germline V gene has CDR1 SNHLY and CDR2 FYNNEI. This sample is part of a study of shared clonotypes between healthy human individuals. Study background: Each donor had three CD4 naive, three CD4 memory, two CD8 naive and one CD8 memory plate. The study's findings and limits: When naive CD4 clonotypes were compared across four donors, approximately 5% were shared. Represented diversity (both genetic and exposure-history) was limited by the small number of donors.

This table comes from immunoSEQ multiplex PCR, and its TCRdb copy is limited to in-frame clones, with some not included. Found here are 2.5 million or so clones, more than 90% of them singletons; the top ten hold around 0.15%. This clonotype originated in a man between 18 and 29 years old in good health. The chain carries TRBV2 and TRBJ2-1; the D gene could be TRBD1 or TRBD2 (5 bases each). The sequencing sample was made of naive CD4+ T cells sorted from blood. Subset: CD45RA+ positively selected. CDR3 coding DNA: TGTGCCAGCAGCCCGGGACCGATGATTAATGAGCAGTTCTTC. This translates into CASSPGPMINEQFF.